This is a list of T cell receptor beta chains from one sample in a study of STAT5B mutations in CD4+ large granular lymphocyte leukemia. The assay was immunoSEQ multiplex PCR, and TCRdb's table has in-frame clones only and misses some. The sample holds about 29,000 clones, approximately 80% seen once. Sequencing input: CD4+ T cells from blood buffy coats. The receptors were sampled from a human donor in good health. The CDR3 runs from the conserved cysteine through the conserved F or W. The order of the fields is D gene, V gene, J gene, clone size, CDR3 DNA, CDR3 protein. A D gene is named only where the DNA matches it firmly. Size is stated for part of the rows, as once, few or many counts, or as a class when the clone is expanded.

TRBD1	TRBV28	TRBJ1-6	once	TGTGCCAGCAGGACTCATACAGGGGGAATAAATTCACCCCTCCACTTT	CASRTHTGGINSPLHF
TRBD2	TRBV5-1	TRBJ2-3	.	TGCGCCAGCAGCATCCTAGCGGCCGGGACAGATACGCAGTATTTT	CASSILAAGTDTQYF
.	TRBV7-3	TRBJ1-4	.	TGTGCCAGCAGCTCTGCAGGGTGCCGAGAAAAACTGTTTTTT	CASSSAGCREKLFF
.	TRBV7-3	TRBJ1-1	once	TGTGCCAGCAGCTTCGGGGGGGGGACTGAAGCTTTCTTT	CASSFGGGTEAFF
.	TRBV28	TRBJ1-5	.	TGTGCCAGCAGCCCCTCGGGAGGGTCCAGTCATCAGCCCCAGCATTTT	CASSPSGGSSHQPQHF
TRBD1	TRBV11-3	TRBJ1-2	.	TGTGCCAGCAGCTCCGGGACAGACGCTAACTATGGCTACACCTTC	CASSSGTDANYGYTF
TRBD1	TRBV29-1	TRBJ2-1	.	TGCAGCGTCCCCGGGACAGGTCCGAATGAGCAGTTCTTC	CSVPGTGPNEQFF
TRBD2	TRBV28	TRBJ2-3	.	TGTGCCAGCAGTCCCGAACGCGGGAGAACAGATACGCAGTATTTT	CASSPERGRTDTQYF
TRBD1	TRBV5-1	TRBJ1-3	.	TGCGCCAGCAGCGAGGGACAGGGGGGAAACACCATATATTTT	CASSEGQGGNTIYF
.	TRBV27	TRBJ1-1	.	TGTGCCAGCAGTTCGACAGTGAGGGGCACTGAAGCTTTCTTT	CASSSTVRGTEAFF
.	TRBV6-5	TRBJ2-3	.	TGTGCCACCAAGGCCACGGCTAGCACAGATACGCAGTATTTT	CATKATASTDTQYF
.	TRBV7-2	TRBJ2-2	.	TGTGCCAGCAGCTTAGTTGCGGCAGCGAACACCGGGGAGCTGTTTTTT	CASSLVAAANTGELFF
.	TRBV27	TRBJ2-7	.	TGTGCCAGCGGCGAGGGGCGGGCGCAGTACTTC	CASGEGRAQYF
TRBD2	TRBV7-8	TRBJ2-7	.	TGTGCCAGCAGCTCAAGATCCGGGACTAACACATACGAGCAGTACTTC	CASSSRSGTNTYEQYF
.	TRBV18	TRBJ2-5	.	TGTGCCAGCTCACCACCAAACGGTGGGTCCGGGGAGACCCAGTACTTC	CASSPPNGGSGETQYF
.	TRBV28	TRBJ2-1	.	TGTGCCAGCAGTTCCGGAGGACAGTACAATGAGCAGTTCTTC	CASSSGGQYNEQFF
.	TRBV5-6	TRBJ2-4	.	TGTGCCAGCAGCTTGACAGGGTCCAAAAACATTCAGTACTTC	CASSLTGSKNIQYF